Detailed here is one T cell receptor (beta chain). J gave up 5 bases and V 0 bases, and 7 bases lay outside the gene matches. Germline V gene sequence: CDR1 SGHKS, CDR2 YYEKEE (reference sequence). The CDR3 totals 16 residues. The data derive from a study of chemoradiotherapy in HPV16-positive cancers. Study-wide background: A couple of HPV16-positive patients' cells yielded candidate HPV-specific clones and common motifs.

The method was immunoSEQ multiplex PCR; TCRdb's version includes in-frame clones alone and lacks a portion of them. Among about 53,000 clones listed, roughly nine tenths were seen once. The rearrangement links TRBV5-5 to TRBJ2-5; 10 nucleotides agree with TRBD2. The sample in question was blood, obtained from a patient who underwent chemoradiotherapy. This receptor was identified in a human donor with HPV-associated anogenital cancer. The DNA for the CDR3 is TGTGCCAGCAGCTTGGGGGCTAGCGGGAGTTCGGAGACCCAGTACTTC. Its translation is CASSLGASGSSETQYF.